This entry describes one T cell receptor (beta chain). The V gene's germline CDR1 is SGHVS and CDR2 FQNEAQ. V lost 0 bases and J lost 5, with 5 bases in between. The CDR3 has 12 residues. How the authors handled the data: Researchers report that nucleated cell counts were estimated from reference gene primer amplification. Profiled with immunoSEQ multiplex PCR; TCRdb holds only in-frame clones, not every one. That table supplies the V and J calls and clone size; D and trimming were determined from the DNA. The table records hundreds of thousands of clones, roughly 84% of them present only once. This entry comes from a study of blood T cell repertoires in COVID-19.

Material for sequencing was peripheral blood. The chain has TRBV7-8 and TRBJ2-7; no definite D call. The sequence was collected from a woman of 80 years or more with acute or convalescent COVID-19. The CDR3 is CASSLAQDEQYF. The CDR3, as DNA: TGTGCCAGCAGCTTAGCTCAGGACGAGCAGTACTTC. Looking up the rest from reference TRBV7-8 and TRBJ2-7 gives the full variable domain: GAGVSQSPRYKVAKRGQDVALRCDPISGHVSLFWYQQALGQGPEFLTYFQNEAQLDKSGLPSDRFFAERPEGSVSTLKIQRTQQEDSAVYLCASSLAQDEQYFGPGTRLTVT.